This T cell receptor beta chain stems from a study of cytomegalovirus exposure and HLA in healthy donors (dated by TCRdb to between 2016 and 2019). Background on the whole study: According to a later analysis, one platform produced both the 100 to 150 validation repertoires and the roughly 640 repertoires of the first cohort. The study aimed to test whether signatures of past pathogen exposure could be identified by cataloging public T cell receptors. Besides the first cohort of hundreds of subjects, a separate validation cohort made up of some 110 different subjects was used. High-throughput TCR immunosequencing, statistical association of individual TCRs with disease status, and machine learning were combined to predict cytomegalovirus infection status. Study-wide findings and limitations: A later analysis lacked HLA typing for the validation cohort, so it scored co-occurrence in that cohort across all 110 or so repertoires. In vitro tests confirmed that a few of the cytomegalovirus-associated TCR beta chains recognize cytomegalovirus antigens. The study listed around 160 TCR beta chains as associated with cytomegalovirus. While some public TCRs were present in many individuals, most TCR sequences turned up only very rarely across donors. A later analysis found that TCRs clustered in the first cohort also tended to co-occur in the roughly 120 validation repertoires, with more than 90% of cluster scores above 0. According to the authors, the approach could potentially be generalized to other disease states and immunological phenotypes. The classifier was reported to diagnose cytomegalovirus status with high specificity and sensitivity in both the original and validation cohorts.

As concerns this clone: There is no known antigen for this receptor. The input lacks base qualities; no much larger clone sits a single base away.

Libraries were built with the immunoSEQ multiplex PCR assay. Regarding the original processing steps: A statistical classification framework was built for diagnosing cytomegalovirus status from the catalog of TCR beta chain sequences. TCRdb mirrors the immuneACCESS table, restricted to in-frame sequences. Some clones are absent from its copies; in checked studies, under half trace to an unresolved V gene, and the reason for the others is unknown. Clone size and the V and J calls come from that table; the DNA yielded D and trimming. In this sample the table shows about 100,000 clones, around 96% of which occur a single time. The ten largest clones capture 0.89% of the sample. The donors belonged to the validation cohort of around 130 subjects, which was separate from the roughly 670-subject first cohort. The sequenced sample was PBMCs. This TCR was sampled from a woman in her late teens or twenties in good health and CMV-seronegative.

The DNA sequence is as follows: TGTGCCAGCAGCCGAAATCAGGGTATGTGGGGCACTGAAGCTTTCTTT. Its product reads: CASSRNQGMWGTEAFF. The rearranged segments are TRBV11-2 and TRBJ1-1; possibly the D gene is TRBD1, per 5 matching bases. Via the germline V gene, CDR1 is SGHAT and CDR2 FQNNGV. From the cysteine through the phenylalanine, the CDR3 covers 16 amino acids. The kept DNA is CDR3 alone, 48 bases in frame from the first base. The V end loses 5 bases and the J end loses 4 bases, and a stretch of 20 bases separates them.